This record looks at one TCR beta chain sequence and its context. Its antigen is not identified. The CDR3 contains 13 residues. Per germline, CDR1 LNHDA and CDR2 SQIVND (reference sequence). Trimming cost V 2 bases and J 5 bases, with 8 bases left between them. Clones were sequenced by immunoSEQ multiplex PCR, and TCRdb holds only the in-frame ones, with some missing. Of approximately 47,000 clones in the sample, roughly three quarters are singletons; the top ten hold roughly 10%. The data are from a study of vaccination effects on CD4 cells after COVID-19. Subsequent to a culture period of approximately 11 days, CD4+ T cells were isolated. Each culture had half its medium swapped for IL-2 medium on days 3 and 7.

The sequences come from CD4+ T cells from PBMCs cultured without peptide, collected before COVID-19 vaccination. The genes are TRBV19 and TRBJ2-3; D unresolved. This TCR was sampled from a human donor who had a prior SARS-CoV-2 infection. The CDR3 nucleotides are TGTGCCAGTAGTATACAGCGAGGAGATACGCAGTATTTT. Translation: CASSIQRGDTQYF.